Presented here are 31 T cell receptor beta chains from one specimen sequenced in a study of T cell changes during pregnancy in multiple sclerosis (dated by TCRdb to about 2019). The library was made by the immunoSEQ multiplex PCR assay. TCRdb's version of the immuneACCESS table is confined to in-frame rearrangements and falls short of the full clone set. An unresolved V gene accounts for under half of the shortfall where checked; the remainder is of unknown origin. The table for this sample lists around 69,000 clones; roughly nine tenths of them were counted only once. The top ten clonotypes cover around 5.2% of the sample. The source was CD8+ T cells from peripheral blood mononuclear cells, collected before pregnancy. The receptor set was obtained from a female donor with multiple sclerosis, enrolled in a pregnancy study.

This chain joins TRBV6-6 and TRBJ1-1; D remains ambiguous. The germline V and J ends were trimmed by 5 bases and 0 bases, with 7 bases remaining between them. CDR3 length: 13 residues. Germline CDR1 and CDR2: MNHNY and SVGAGI (reference sequence). The chain's CDR3 is CASSATMNTEAFF. CDR3 coding DNA: TGTGCCAGCAGTGCTACCATGAACACTGAAGCTTTCTTT.

This rearrangement joins TRBV28 to TRBJ1-1; D is possibly TRBD1 (6 bases). This CDR3 has 13 amino acids. The germline gives CDR1 MDHEN, CDR2 SYDVKM. Trimming took 5 bases from V and 11 from J, leaving 18 bases between them. The CDR3 nucleotides are TGTGCCAGCAGTGGGACATCTTACGTCGGGGCTTTCTTT. Amino acids: CASSGTSYVGAFF.

This clone showed up just a few times. The J gene is TRBJ2-1, the V gene TRBV7-6; D possibly corresponds to TRBD2 (5 bases). The CDR3 totals 13 residues. Germline lookup yields CDR1 SGHVS and CDR2 FNYEAQ. V was clipped by 3 bases and J by 4 bases, with 7 bases between them. This chain's CDR3 is CASSFEGYNEQFF. The CDR3 DNA is TGTGCCAGCAGCTTTGAGGGTTACAATGAGCAGTTCTTC.

The chain employs TRBV7-8 and TRBJ1-5; 9 positions agree with TRBD1. Trimming at V came to 3 bases and at J to 7 bases, leaving 4 bases not matched to a gene. This CDR3 spans 14 amino acids. Germline V gene data show CDR1 as SGHVS and CDR2 as FQNEAQ. The CDR3 nucleotides read TGTGCCAGCAGCTTTGGGACAGGGAACCAGCCCCAGCATTTT. Translated: CASSFGTGNQPQHF. Full variable domain (remainder filled in from reference TRBV7-8 and TRBJ1-5): GAGVSQSPRYKVAKRGQDVALRCDPISGHVSLFWYQQALGQGPEFLTYFQNEAQLDKSGLPSDRFFAERPEGSVSTLKIQRTQQEDSAVYLCASSFGTGNQPQHFGDGTRLSIL.

The chain carries TRBV9 and TRBJ2-2; a possible D gene is TRBD1 (6 bases). CDR1 SGDLS and CDR2 YYNGEE come from the germline V gene. The V end lost 4 bases, the J end lost 0 bases, and 16 bases lay between the germline ends. The CDR3 extends over 17 amino acids. CDR3 in DNA: TGTGCCAGCAGCACCAACGTCCAGGGGACGAACACCGGGGAGCTGTTTTTT. Its protein product is CASSTNVQGTNTGELFF.

V is TRBV2 and J is TRBJ2-3, with 12 bases lining up with TRBD2. The ends lost 11 bases at V and 1 base at J; junction bases unmatched: 1. The CDR3 covers 13 residues. Germline CDR1 and CDR2: SNHLY and FYNNEI. CDR3 residues: CAPSGGGTDTQYF. The CDR3 bases are TGTGCCCCTAGCGGGGGGGGCACAGATACGCAGTATTTT.

This chain uses TRBV9 with TRBJ1-2; D unclear. There are 14 residues in the CDR3. Germline CDR1 SGDLS, CDR2 YYNGEE. V was shortened by 0 bases and J by 8 bases, with 14 bases between the two germline ends. CDR3 coding DNA: TGTGCCAGCAGCGTAGAGGGTGCGGGGTACGGCTACACCTTC. Translating it yields CASSVEGAGYGYTF.

The rearrangement joins TRBV29-1 to TRBJ2-2; D is possibly TRBD1 (6 bases). The CDR3 has 15 amino acids. From germline, CDR1 is SQVTM and CDR2 ANQGSEA. The ends were cut back, 5 bases at V and 2 bases at J, with 15 bases in the middle. The CDR3 coding sequence is TGCAGCGTTACCGGGACACGACAAAACACCGGGGAGCTGTTTTTT. It yields the protein CSVTGTRQNTGELFF.

The chain combines TRBV2 with TRBJ1-2; weak D call: TRBD1 (6 bases). With 10 bases removed from V and 3 bases from J, the gap between germline ends came to 12 bases. The CDR3 extends over 12 amino acids. Germline CDR1 is SNHLY and CDR2 is FYNNEI. The CDR3 is CANLQGDYGYTF. The CDR3 DNA reads TGTGCCAACCTACAGGGAGACTATGGCTACACCTTC.

The rearrangement joins TRBV27 to TRBJ2-7; 9 positions match TRBD1. Germline CDR1 and CDR2: MNHEY and SMNVEV (reference sequence). The V gene end was trimmed by 9 bases and the J gene end by 5 bases; junction bases not matched to a gene: 5. The CDR3 extends over 12 amino acids. The CDR3 coding sequence is TGTGCCAGTGGACAGGGGTTGAACGAGCAGTACTTC. It translates to CASGQGLNEQYF.

The V call is TRBV4-1, the J call TRBJ2-7, with 7 bases matching TRBD1. V shed 4 bases and J 2 bases; nucleotides not matched to a gene: 5. The V gene's germline CDR1 is MGHRA and CDR2 YSYEKL. The CDR3 contains 14 residues. CDR3 bases: TGCGCCAGCAGCCCCTATCAGGGGGCCTACGAGCAGTACTTC. Protein product: CASSPYQGAYEQYF.

The genes are TRBV5-6 and TRBJ1-6; weak D call: TRBD1 (5 bases). The CDR3 contains 12 residues. The germline V gene has CDR1 SGHDT and CDR2 YYEEEE. The V end was cut by 4 bases, the J end by 9 bases, with 8 bases between. CDR3 DNA sequence: TGTGCCAGCAGCCCCGGGGGTTCACCCCTCCACTTT. This sequence encodes CASSPGGSPLHF.

This sequence joins TRBV4-1 and TRBJ2-1; TRBD1 might be the D (6 bases). CDR1 and CDR2 (germline): MGHRA, YSYEKL. The CDR3 contains 14 residues. Trimming cost V 1 base and J 9 bases, with 13 bases left between them. The CDR3 nucleotides are TGCGCCAGCAGCCAAGGACAGGCATTGGGTGAGCAGTTCTTC. Translating gives CASSQGQALGEQFF.

Regarding this clone: The same CDR3 is also encoded by other DNA sequences in this sample. The V call is TRBV9, the J call TRBJ2-1; 7 bases fit TRBD2. In germline, CDR1 is SGDLS, CDR2 YYNGEE. There are 15 residues in the CDR3. Losses at the gene ends were 0 bases for V and 2 bases for J; bases not matched to a gene: 2. This chain's CDR3 is CASSVDGGAYNEQFF. The CDR3 nucleotides are TGTGCCAGCAGCGTAGATGGGGGGGCCTACAATGAGCAGTTCTTC.

This chain connects TRBV6-6 to TRBJ2-7, with 9 bases lining up with TRBD2. The CDR3 is 16 residues long. J was trimmed by 2 bases and V by 5 bases; bases with no gene match: 10. Germline V gene sequence: CDR1 MNHNY, CDR2 SVGAGI (reference sequence). The CDR3 coding sequence is TGTGCCAGCAGTCTCCAACGACTAGCGGCCACCTACGAGCAGTACTTC. As protein: CASSLQRLAATYEQYF.

V usage is TRBV19 and J usage is TRBJ1-2; a weak D match, TRBD1 (5 bases). Trimming removed 7 bases at V and 7 bases at J, with 13 bases between. Germline loops: CDR1 LNHDA, CDR2 SQIVND (reference sequence). The CDR3 extends over 12 amino acids. CDR3: CASNTGFAGYTF. As DNA, the CDR3 is TGTGCCAGTAATACAGGATTCGCTGGCTACACCTTC.

The chain recombines TRBV6-1 with TRBJ1-4, with TRBD1 matching over 7 bases. The CDR3 extends over 15 amino acids. Germline trimming cut 4 bases from V and 10 bases from J; bases unmatched to any gene: 12. The germline V gene encodes CDR1 MNHNS and CDR2 SASEGT. The CDR3 region has the DNA TGTGCCAGCAGTGGACTCGGGACAGATGATTTAAAACTGTTTTTT. Translating it yields CASSGLGTDDLKLFF.

This clone was seen once. The chain combines TRBV7-9 with TRBJ1-2; possible D gene TRBD1, 6 bases. Germline loops: CDR1 SEHNR, CDR2 FQNEAQ (reference sequence). This CDR3 has 14 amino acids. Trimming removed 5 bases at V and 6 bases at J, with 16 bases between. The CDR3 DNA follows: TGTGCCAGCAGCCGAACGGGAGGACAGCATGGCTACACCTTC. Its protein is CASSRTGGQHGYTF.

V and J are TRBV19 and TRBJ1-1, with D possibly matching TRBD1 (5 bases). Trimming removed 4 bases from V and 3 bases from J, with 15 bases in between. Germline CDR1 LNHDA, CDR2 SQIVND (reference sequence). CDR3 length: 15 amino acids. CDR3 protein: CASSNLPGVDTEAFF. In nucleotides, the CDR3 is TGTGCCAGTAGTAACCTCCCGGGGGTTGACACTGAAGCTTTCTTT.

The chain couples TRBV13 to TRBJ2-5; perhaps TRBD2 as D (5 bases). V gave up 5 bases and J gave up 5 bases, with 18 bases separating them. CDR1 PRHDT and CDR2 FYEKMQ come from the germline V gene (reference sequence). The CDR3 totals 15 residues. The CDR3 is CASSNIRAPGETQYF. In DNA form, the CDR3 reads TGTGCCAGCAGCAACATCCGGGCCCCGGGGGAGACCCAGTACTTC. Drawing the rest from reference TRBV13 and TRBJ2-5, the complete variable domain is AAGVIQSPRHLIKEKRETATLKCYPIPRHDTVYWYQQGPGQDPQFLISFYEKMQSDKGSIPDRFSAQQFSDYHSELNMSSLELGDSALYFCASSNIRAPGETQYFGPGTRLLVL.

The genes are TRBV10-1 and TRBJ2-7, with D unclear. This CDR3 comprises 13 residues. The germline V gene encodes CDR1 WNHNN and CDR2 SYGVQD (reference sequence). Trimming removed 3 bases at V and 0 bases at J, with 6 bases between. The CDR3 is CASSDGNSYEQYF. The DNA for the CDR3 is TGCGCCAGCAGTGATGGCAACTCCTACGAGCAGTACTTC.

The genes are TRBV5-6 and TRBJ2-3; D might be TRBD1 (6 bases). The germline CDR1 and CDR2 sequences are SGHDT and YYEEEE. The germline V and J ends were trimmed by 6 bases and 2 bases, with 19 bases remaining between them. This CDR3 has 16 residues. CDR3 sequence reads: CASTLAWDTYTDTQYF. The CDR3 DNA follows: TGTGCCAGCACCCTAGCCTGGGACACCTACACAGATACGCAGTATTTT.

This clone was observed once. The chain combines TRBV7-9 with TRBJ1-3; maybe TRBD1 (5 bases). Germline CDR1 SEHNR, CDR2 FQNEAQ (reference sequence). This CDR3 is 16 amino acids long. The V and J ends lost 1 base and 2 bases respectively, with 12 bases between them. The CDR3 loop is CASSLVSKGPGNTIYF. In DNA form, the CDR3 reads TGTGCCAGCAGCTTAGTCTCTAAGGGGCCTGGAAACACCATATATTTT. Full variable domain (rest looked up from reference TRBV7-9 and TRBJ1-3): DTGVSQNPRHKITKRGQNVTFRCDPISEHNRLYWYRQTLGQGPEFLTYFQNEAQLEKSRLLSDRFSAERPKGSFSTLEIQRTEQGDSAMYLCASSLVSKGPGNTIYFGEGSWLTVV.

The rearrangement links TRBV13 to TRBJ1-1; D is undetermined. Germline assignment: CDR1 PRHDT and CDR2 FYEKMQ (reference sequence). CDR3 length: 14 amino acids. V lost 1 base and J lost 3, with 9 bases in between. DNA of the CDR3: TGTGCCAGCAGCTTAGTAACCGGGGACACTGAAGCTTTCTTT. This gives the protein CASSLVTGDTEAFF.

The chain couples TRBV10-1 to TRBJ1-6; D ambiguous. This CDR3 is 14 amino acids long. Trimming stripped 6 bases from V and 9 bases from J, with 15 bases between. Germline CDR1 WNHNN, CDR2 SYGVQD (reference sequence). The CDR3 sequence: CASRPRRQISPLHF. CDR3 DNA sequence: TGCGCCAGCAGACCACGTCGTCAGATTTCACCCCTCCACTTT.

The chain links TRBV14 to TRBJ2-7; 10 bases align to TRBD2. Germline values: CDR1 SGHDN, CDR2 FVKESK. The CDR3 contains 15 residues. With 4 bases clipped from V and 3 bases from J, the junction kept 6 bases outside the gene matches. CDR3 coding DNA: TGTGCCAGCAGCCCAGCGGGGGGGCTCCTCTACGAGCAGTACTTC. Translated: CASSPAGGLLYEQYF. Full variable domain (remainder filled in from reference TRBV14 and TRBJ2-7): EAGVTQFPSHSVIEKGQTVTLRCDPISGHDNLYWYRRVMGKEIKFLLHFVKESKQDESGMPNNRFLAERTGGTYSTLKVQPAELEDSGVYFCASSPAGGLLYEQYFGPGTRLTVT.

The chain uses TRBV15 and TRBJ1-5, with a tentative D call TRBD1 (5 bases). The germline V and J ends were trimmed by 6 bases and 7 bases, with 10 bases remaining between them. CDR1 is LNHNV, CDR2 YYDKDF, per germline (reference sequence). CDR3 length equals 12 residues. The CDR3 DNA reads TGTGCCACCAGTAGAAAGGGGCAGCCCCAGCATTTT. This codes for CATSRKGQPQHF.

The chain joins TRBV6-1 to TRBJ1-4; a weak D match, TRBD1 (5 bases). Germline loops: CDR1 MNHNS, CDR2 SASEGT. The CDR3 extends over 14 amino acids. The germline V and J ends were trimmed by 3 bases and 6 bases, with 11 bases remaining between them. This chain's CDR3 is CASSEGGEYEKLFF. The CDR3 bases are TGTGCCAGCAGTGAGGGGGGGGAGTATGAAAAACTGTTTTTT.

The rearrangement uses TRBV7-6 and TRBJ1-1; D is perhaps TRBD1 (5 bases). The CDR3 has 16 amino acids. In germline, CDR1 is SGHVS, CDR2 FNYEAQ. V lost 5 bases to trimming and J lost 2 bases, with 18 bases between them. The CDR3: CASSPGGGALNTEAFF. The DNA for the CDR3 is TGTGCCAGCAGCCCCGGGGGGGGAGCCCTAAACACTGAAGCTTTCTTT.

The chain couples TRBV7-8 to TRBJ2-6; D perhaps matches TRBD2 (6 bases). The length of the CDR3 is 20 residues. Deletions cut 1 base from V and 1 base from J, with 20 bases between. CDR1 is SGHVS and CDR2 is FQNEAQ in the germline V gene. CDR3 in DNA: TGTGCCAGCAGCTTAGATTTCGTCGGCGGGGTCCAGTCTGGGGCCAACGTCCTGACTTTC. Its translation: CASSLDFVGGVQSGANVLTF. The full variable domain, completed using reference TRBV7-8 and TRBJ2-6, is GAGVSQSPRYKVAKRGQDVALRCDPISGHVSLFWYQQALGQGPEFLTYFQNEAQLDKSGLPSDRFFAERPEGSVSTLKIQRTQQEDSAVYLCASSLDFVGGVQSGANVLTFGAGSRLTVL.

The J gene is TRBJ1-1, the V gene TRBV7-6; D unclear. The germline V gene encodes CDR1 SGHVS and CDR2 FNYEAQ. The CDR3 length is 15 residues. V shed 1 base and J shed 0 bases, with 9 bases lying between them. CDR3 in amino acids: CASSLESDLNTEAFF. CDR3 nucleotides: TGTGCCAGCAGCTTAGAGAGCGATCTGAACACTGAAGCTTTCTTT.